The entry below gives a single T cell receptor (beta chain) sequence along with its context. The antigen this receptor binds is unknown. Per-nucleotide qualities are absent, and no much larger clonotype sits a single base away. The CDR1 and CDR2 encoded by the germline V gene (reference sequence) are SGHKS and YYEKEE. The V end loses 4 bases and the J end loses 8 bases, and a stretch of 10 bases separates them. Counted from cysteine to phenylalanine, this CDR3 has 12 amino acids. Only CDR3 DNA is held: 36 bases, read in frame from base 1. The sample originates from a study of naive and memory T cell subsets (dated by TCRdb to the late 2010s). General notes on the study: The figure summarizing these samples reported roughly 10 blood donors, 7 tuberculin skin test biopsies and 3 saline control biopsies. Usually PCR2 was run as a SYBR Green qPCR and stopped at a set threshold, although low-input samples could use end-point PCR (roughly 6 cycles) instead. Findings and caveats that apply to the study as a whole: The RNA-based method was acknowledged to be potentially sensitive to changes in TCR transcripts with T cell activation and differentiation.

The study described a robust, sensitive protocol for amplifying, sequencing and analyzing TCRs, using 3' ligation of a UMI-containing oligonucleotide to TCR cDNA. For whole blood analysis, more than 2 ml of peripheral blood was drawn from adult healthy volunteers into Tempus tubes, and RNA was extracted according to the manufacturer's instructions. Before reverse transcription, total RNA that had not been cell sorted was treated with RQ1 DNase, with a target input of roughly 1 to 1,100 ng. Libraries were prepared from skin biopsies and whole blood to test how robust the pipeline was in samples where T cells are a minority population. The library relied on 5' RACE. Four rounds of PCR, run with the SP2 primer together with nested alpha and beta constant region primers, were used to amplify the ligated cDNA. For the blood and skin samples, TCR RNA was reverse transcribed with SuperScript IV using primers for the alpha and beta constant regions. T4 RNA ligase 1 was used to ligate an oligonucleotide containing the Illumina SP2 primer and a UMI to the 3' end of the cDNA. To prevent hairpin formation, the 12-nucleotide UMI was made up of two random hexamers with an eight-base spacer between them. From the second PCR onward, the TCR alpha and beta chain libraries were handled separately, and dual indexing was used for multiplexing. After pooling, the indexed libraries were analyzed by capillary electrophoresis and sequenced on either an Illumina MiSeq or NextSeq. PhiX DNA at about 4.5-8% was spiked into libraries to increase base diversity and improve cluster recognition. In the paper's pipeline: Demultiplexor pulled UMIs out of read 2, joined the UMIs with the TCR sequence from read 1, and separated reads according to sample indices. V and J genes and V-J junctions were identified by Decombinator, and each TCR was assigned a five-part identifier that included V and J deletions. Collapsinator relied on UMIs to correct both sequencing errors and PCR amplification heterogeneity, producing a UMI-based abundance for each TCR. Identifiers were converted to nucleotide sequence by CDR3Translator and translated to amino acids, and CDR3 regions were extracted on the basis of terminal motifs. Error-corrected counts of alpha and beta TCRs from blood and skin were compared after being normalized to the amount of input RNA. TCRdb itself trimmed the public reads at Q25 with fastp, ran MiXCR and retained productive beta chains. Rows matching on CDR3 protein sequence are summarized as one entry with the most common DNA and genes. TCRdb, rather than the study authors, made the V and J calls. For this sample the table gives roughly 60,000 distinct CDR3 sequences, of which about 7.2% were detected only once. The ten largest make up about a tenth of the sample.

The TCR was taken from a male donor in good health. The V and J segments used are TRBV5-5 and TRBJ2-1; the D gene is perhaps TRBD1, on 6 matching bases. The CDR3 here reads CASSPGVYEQFF. In nucleotide form, the sequence is TGTGCCAGCAGCCCAGGGGTTTATGAGCAGTTCTTC.